This TCR beta chain was recovered during a study of T cells in localized non-small cell lung cancer. General observations from the study: The highest T cell clonality was in uninvolved adjacent lung, above tumor. Sequencing covered just one tumor region, so heterogeneity cannot be ruled out.

The assay was immunoSEQ multiplex PCR, and TCRdb's table has in-frame clones only and misses some. Of fewer than 35,000 clones in the sample, less than 80% were seen once. To note about this clone: The antigen remains undetermined.

The CDR3 is 17 residues long. Trimming took 4 bases from V and 9 from J, leaving 22 bases between them. In germline, CDR1 is MNHNS, CDR2 SASEGT. The sequence derives from a male donor at least 60 years old with stage II squamous cell lung carcinoma. This chain uses TRBV6-1 with TRBJ1-6; D uncertain. This specimen was peripheral blood, taken before any cancer treatment. The CDR3, as DNA: TGTGCCAGCAGTGTAACATTGGGCATACTACTGGGTTCACCCCTCCACTTT. Translation: CASSVTLGILLGSPLHF.